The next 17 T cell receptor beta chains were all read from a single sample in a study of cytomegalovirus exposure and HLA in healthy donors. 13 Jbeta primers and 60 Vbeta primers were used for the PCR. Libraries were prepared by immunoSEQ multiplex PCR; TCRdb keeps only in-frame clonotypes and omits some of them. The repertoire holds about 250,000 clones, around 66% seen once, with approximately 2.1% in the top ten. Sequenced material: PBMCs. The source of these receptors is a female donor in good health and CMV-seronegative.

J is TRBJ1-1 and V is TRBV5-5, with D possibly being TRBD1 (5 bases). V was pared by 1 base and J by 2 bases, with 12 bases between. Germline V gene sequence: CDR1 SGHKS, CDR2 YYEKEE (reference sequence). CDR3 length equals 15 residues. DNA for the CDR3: TGTGCCAGCAGCTTGAGGGGTCGGGTAAACACTGAAGCTTTCTTT. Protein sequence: CASSLRGRVNTEAFF.

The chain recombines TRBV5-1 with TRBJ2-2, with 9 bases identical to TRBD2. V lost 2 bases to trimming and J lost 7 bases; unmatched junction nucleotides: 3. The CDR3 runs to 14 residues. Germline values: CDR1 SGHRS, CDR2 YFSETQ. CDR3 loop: CASSFSGSYGELFF. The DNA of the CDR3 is TGCGCCAGCAGCTTTAGCGGGAGTTACGGGGAGCTGTTTTTT. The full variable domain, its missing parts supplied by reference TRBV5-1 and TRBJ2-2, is KAGVTQTPRYLIKTRGQQVTLSCSPISGHRSVSWYQQTPGQGLQFLFEYFSETQRNKGNFPGRFSGRQFSNSRSEMNVSTLELGDSALYLCASSFSGSYGELFFGEGSRLTVL.

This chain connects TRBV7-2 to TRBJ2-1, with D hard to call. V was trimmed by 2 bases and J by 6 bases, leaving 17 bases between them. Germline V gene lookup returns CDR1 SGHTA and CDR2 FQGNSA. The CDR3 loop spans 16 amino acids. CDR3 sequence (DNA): TGTGCCAGCAGCTTACTTGCGTCACCCTGGTCCAATGAGCAGTTCTTC. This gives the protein CASSLLASPWSNEQFF.

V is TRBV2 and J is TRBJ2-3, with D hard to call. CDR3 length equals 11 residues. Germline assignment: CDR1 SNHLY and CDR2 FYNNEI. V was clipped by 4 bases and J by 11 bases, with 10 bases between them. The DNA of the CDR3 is TGTGCCAGCAGTGCTGGGTCGGGGCAGTATTTT. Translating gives CASSAGSGQYF.

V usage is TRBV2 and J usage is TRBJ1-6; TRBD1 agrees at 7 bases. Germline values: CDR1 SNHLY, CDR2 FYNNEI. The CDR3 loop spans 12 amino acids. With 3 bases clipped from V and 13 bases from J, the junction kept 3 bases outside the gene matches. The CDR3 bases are TGTGCCAGCAGTGACCACAGGGGCCCCCTCCACTTT. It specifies CASSDHRGPLHF.

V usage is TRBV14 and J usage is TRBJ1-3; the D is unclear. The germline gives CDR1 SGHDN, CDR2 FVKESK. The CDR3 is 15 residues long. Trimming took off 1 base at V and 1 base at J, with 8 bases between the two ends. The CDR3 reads CASSQVGSSGNTIYF. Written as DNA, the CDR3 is TGTGCCAGCAGCCAAGTTGGGAGTTCTGGAAACACCATATATTTT.

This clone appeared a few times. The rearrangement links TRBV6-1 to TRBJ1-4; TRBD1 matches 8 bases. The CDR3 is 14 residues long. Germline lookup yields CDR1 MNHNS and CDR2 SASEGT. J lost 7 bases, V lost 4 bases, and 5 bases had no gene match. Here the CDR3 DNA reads TGTGCCAGCAGTGGACAGGGGAGCGGTGAAAAACTGTTTTTT. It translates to CASSGQGSGEKLFF.

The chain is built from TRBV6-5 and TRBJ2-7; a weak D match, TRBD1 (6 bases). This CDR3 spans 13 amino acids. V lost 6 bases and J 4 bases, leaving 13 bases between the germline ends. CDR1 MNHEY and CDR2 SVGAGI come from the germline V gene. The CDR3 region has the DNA TGTGCCAGCAGCGCAGGGGACGGGTACGAGCAGTACTTC. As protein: CASSAGDGYEQYF.

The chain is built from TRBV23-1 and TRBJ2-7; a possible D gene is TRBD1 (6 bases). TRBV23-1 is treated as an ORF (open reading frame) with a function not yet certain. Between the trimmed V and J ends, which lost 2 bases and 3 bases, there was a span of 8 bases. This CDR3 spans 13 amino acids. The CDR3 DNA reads TGCGCCAGCAGTCAAAGGACAGTCTACGAGCAGTACTTC. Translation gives CASSQRTVYEQYF.

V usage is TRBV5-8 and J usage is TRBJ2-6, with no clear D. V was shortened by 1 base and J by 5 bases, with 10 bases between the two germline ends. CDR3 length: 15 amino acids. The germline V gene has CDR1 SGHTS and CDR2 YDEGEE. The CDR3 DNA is TGTGCCAGCAGCTTGCACCGTAGCTGGGCCAACGTCCTGACTTTC. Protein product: CASSLHRSWANVLTF.

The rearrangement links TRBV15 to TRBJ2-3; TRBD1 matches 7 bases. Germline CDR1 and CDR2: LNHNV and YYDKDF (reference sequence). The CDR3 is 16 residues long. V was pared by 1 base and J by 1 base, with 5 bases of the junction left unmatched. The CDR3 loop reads CATSRVSGTGTDTQYF. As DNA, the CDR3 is TGTGCCACCAGCAGAGTATCCGGGACAGGCACAGATACGCAGTATTTT.

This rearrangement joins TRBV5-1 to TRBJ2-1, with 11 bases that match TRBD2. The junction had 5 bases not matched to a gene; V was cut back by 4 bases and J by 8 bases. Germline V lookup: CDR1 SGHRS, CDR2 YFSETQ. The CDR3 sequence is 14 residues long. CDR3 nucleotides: TGCGCCAGCAGCATACTAGCGGGAGATGATGAGCAGTTCTTC. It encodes CASSILAGDDEQFF.

CDR3: CSVGGDRREGWKLFF. The CDR3 DNA is TGCAGCGTAGGGGGGGATCGACGGGAAGGTTGGAAACTGTTTTTT. V and J are TRBV29-1 and TRBJ1-4; weak D call: TRBD1 (6 bases). The CDR3 spans 15 residues. The germline V gene has CDR1 SQVTM and CDR2 ANQGSEA. Trimming removed 6 bases from V and 11 bases from J, with 25 bases in between.

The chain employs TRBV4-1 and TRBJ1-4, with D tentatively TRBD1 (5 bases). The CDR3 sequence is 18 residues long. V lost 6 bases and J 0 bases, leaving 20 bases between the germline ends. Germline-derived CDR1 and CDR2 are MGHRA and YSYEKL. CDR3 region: CASSLRLETVTTNEKLFF. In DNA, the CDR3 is TGCGCCAGCAGTCTCCGCCTGGAGACAGTTACAACTAATGAAAAACTGTTTTTT.

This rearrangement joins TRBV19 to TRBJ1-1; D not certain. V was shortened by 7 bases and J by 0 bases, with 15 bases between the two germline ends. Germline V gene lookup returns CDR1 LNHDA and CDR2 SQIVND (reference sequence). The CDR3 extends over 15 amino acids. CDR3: CASTLGVTMNTEAFF. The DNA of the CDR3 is TGTGCCAGTACCCTGGGAGTGACGATGAACACTGAAGCTTTCTTT.

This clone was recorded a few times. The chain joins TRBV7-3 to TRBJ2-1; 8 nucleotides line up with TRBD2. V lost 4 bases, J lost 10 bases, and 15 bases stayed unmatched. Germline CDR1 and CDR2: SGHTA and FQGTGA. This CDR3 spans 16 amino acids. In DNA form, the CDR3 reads TGTGCCAGCAGCTCATTTGGTAATCTAGCGGGCGGCGAGCAGTTCTTC. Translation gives CASSSFGNLAGGEQFF.

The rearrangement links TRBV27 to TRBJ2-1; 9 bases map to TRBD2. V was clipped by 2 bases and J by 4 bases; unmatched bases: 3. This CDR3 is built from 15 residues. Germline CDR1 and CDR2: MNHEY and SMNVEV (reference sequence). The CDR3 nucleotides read TGTGCCAGCAGTTTAGGCGGGAGGGCTTACAATGAGCAGTTCTTC. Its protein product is CASSLGGRAYNEQFF.